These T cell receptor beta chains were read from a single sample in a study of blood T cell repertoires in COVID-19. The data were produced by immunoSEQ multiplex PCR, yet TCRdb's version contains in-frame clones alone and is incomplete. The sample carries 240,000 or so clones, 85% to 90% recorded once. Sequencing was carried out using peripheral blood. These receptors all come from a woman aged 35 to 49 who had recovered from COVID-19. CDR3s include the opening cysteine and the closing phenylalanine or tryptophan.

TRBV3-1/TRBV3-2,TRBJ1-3,CASSRTGDSGNTIYF
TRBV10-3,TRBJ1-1,CAISESWEGNTEAFF
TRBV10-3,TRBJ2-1,CAISEGGDRVSKEQFF
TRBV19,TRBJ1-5,CASTRDRAQPQHF
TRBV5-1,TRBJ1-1,CASRWGREMNTEAFF
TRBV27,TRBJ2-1,CASSPPGGEQFF
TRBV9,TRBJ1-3,CASNPTGDGNTIYF
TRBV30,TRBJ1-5,CAWSVVRGGHQPQHF
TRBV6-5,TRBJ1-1,CASPAQGNTEAFF
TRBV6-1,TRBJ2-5,CASSEGRGGWYQETQYF
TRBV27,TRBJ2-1,CASSYRQGEQFF
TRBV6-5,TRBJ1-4,CASSSWGDRAVEKLFF
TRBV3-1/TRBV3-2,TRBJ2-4,CASSQDAASGVAKNIQYF
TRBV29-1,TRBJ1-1,CSADTGGVLSTEAFF
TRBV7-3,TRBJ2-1,CASSSRGASGRSGYNEQFF
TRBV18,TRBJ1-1,CASSRVTGTPNTEAFF
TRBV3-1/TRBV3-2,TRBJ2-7,CASSQGLASSYEQYF
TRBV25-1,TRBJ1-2,CASSTSRRGWDYGYTF
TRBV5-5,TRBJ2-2,CASSPRVAGGFANTGELFF
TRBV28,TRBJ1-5,CASTYRGVGNQPQHF
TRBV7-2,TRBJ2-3,CASSTPLGGRVTQYF
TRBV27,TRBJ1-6,CASSPDRYSPLHF
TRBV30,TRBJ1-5,CAWSMGLSNQPQHF
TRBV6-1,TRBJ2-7,CASSETRHRTTYEQYF
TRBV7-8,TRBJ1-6,CASSSLGGWRMDSPLHF
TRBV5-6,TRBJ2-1,CASTPFGTSGGYNEQFF
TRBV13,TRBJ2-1,CASSLGGGGQDEQFF
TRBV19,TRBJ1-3,CASRDRVRNTIYF
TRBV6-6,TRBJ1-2,CASSYLRSTGNGYTF
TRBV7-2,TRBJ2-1,CASSFRPSVDEQFF
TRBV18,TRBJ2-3,CASSRDRGSTDTQYF
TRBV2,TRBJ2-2,CASSERGTSIAGELFF